These T cell receptor beta chains were read from a single sample in a study of blood T cells in healthy people across ages. TCRdb independently ran MiXCR on the 5' RACE reads; one entry per CDR3 protein. The sample includes under 2 million distinct CDR3 sequences, roughly 32% of them seen just once. The sample was blood. These receptors all stem from a woman aged 25-40 years in good health. CDR3s include the opening cysteine and the closing phenylalanine or tryptophan. The order of the fields is D gene, CDR3 length, clone size, J gene, V gene, CDR3 DNA, CDR3 protein. A D gene is named only where the DNA matches it firmly. Clone sizes are given selectively: once, few, many, or a class where the clone is expanded.

>.|14|many|TRBJ2-3|TRBV5-1
TGCGCCAGCAGCTCCCGGTTCCTCACAGATACGCAGTATTTT
CASSSRFLTDTQYF
>.|14|many|TRBJ1-6|TRBV4-1
TGCGCCAGCAGCCTTTCCTTAGGGGTTTCACCCCTCCACTTT
CASSLSLGVSPLHF
>TRBD1|17|.|TRBJ2-2|TRBV7-9
TGTGCCAGCAGCCTAGACCCGGGACAGGGCTGGCTCGGGGAGCTGTTTTTT
CASSLDPGQGWLGELFF
>TRBD1|16|.|TRBJ1-4|TRBV10-3
TGTGCCATCAGTGAGTTTAGACAGGGTCTGCGTGAAAAACTGTTTTTT
CAISEFRQGLREKLFF
>TRBD2|15|.|TRBJ2-7|TRBV5-1
TGCGCCAGCAGCGCCCCTAGCGGGAGGCGAAATGAGCAGTACTTC
CASSAPSGRRNEQYF
>TRBD1|17|.|TRBJ2-5|TRBV28
TGTGCCAGCAGTATGCCGGGACAGGGGATCTCCCGGGAGACCCAGTACTTC
CASSMPGQGISRETQYF
>TRBD1|14|few|TRBJ1-2|TRBV5-1
TGCGCCAGCAGCCCCCCGCAGGGGGCTCAGGGCTACACCTTC
CASSPPQGAQGYTF
>.|16|.|TRBJ2-3|TRBV2
TGTGCCAGCAGTGAATGGGTGGGGCCCAGCACAGATACGCAGTATTTT
CASSEWVGPSTDTQYF
>.|14|.|TRBJ2-1|TRBV18
TGTGCCAGCTCCGAGGGGCCCTTTTACAATGAGCAGTTCTTC
CASSEGPFYNEQFF
>TRBD2|15|many|TRBJ2-1|TRBV3-1
TGCGCCAGCAGCCAAGATTCGGGAGGATACAATGAGCAGTTCTTC
CASSQDSGGYNEQFF
>TRBD2|13|.|TRBJ2-1|TRBV30
TGTGCGTGGGGGACTAGCGGTCCGGTGGAGCAGTTCTTC
CAWGTSGPVEQFF
>.|15|few|TRBJ1-1|TRBV4-1
TGCGCCAGCAGCCAAAGCCAAGGGGGTGACACTGAAGCTTTCTTT
CASSQSQGGDTEAFF
>TRBD2|17|few|TRBJ2-4|TRBV5-6
TGTGCCAGCAGCCCCCGGGGACTAGCGGGGGAGGGGGACATTCAGTACTTC
CASSPRGLAGEGDIQYF
>.|14|once|TRBJ2-7|TRBV20-1
TGCAGTGCTCCACGGGCACAGGGCCTCGGCGAGCAGTACTTC
CSAPRAQGLGEQYF
>.|11|many|TRBJ2-7|TRBV28
TGTGCCAGCAGCGGCCTCTACGAGCAGTACTTC
CASSGLYEQYF
>.|15|few|TRBJ1-2|TRBV19
TGTGCCAGTAGTTCCTGGGACAAGCCTAACTATGGCTACACCTTC
CASSSWDKPNYGYTF
>TRBD2|16|few|TRBJ2-7|TRBV12-3/TRBV12-4
TGTGCCAGCAGTTTGCTAGCGGGAGAGTTATCTTACGAGCAGTACTTC
CASSLLAGELSYEQYF
>TRBD2|16|few|TRBJ2-4|TRBV12-3/TRBV12-4
TGTGCCAGCAGCCTTTCGGGGGGGATGGCCAAAAACATTCAGTACTTC
CASSLSGGMAKNIQYF
>TRBD1|16|few|TRBJ2-3|TRBV9
TGTGCCAGCAGCCCAGGGACAGCCAGAGCGACAGATACGCAGTATTTT
CASSPGTARATDTQYF
>.|15|once|TRBJ1-6|TRBV27
TGTGCCAGCAGTCCCTTCGGGCCGCGGGCATCACCCCTCCACTTT
CASSPFGPRASPLHF
>TRBD2|16|.|TRBJ2-7|TRBV6-2/TRBV6-3
TGTGCCAGCGATCTGCTTAGTGGGAGGGATACCTACGAGCAGTACTTC
CASDLLSGRDTYEQYF
>TRBD2|16|.|TRBJ2-2|TRBV10-2
TGCGCCAGCAGCCTTCTCGGGGGGTTCGACACCGGGGAGCTGTTTTTT
CASSLLGGFDTGELFF
>.|19|.|TRBJ1-4|TRBV21-1
TGTGCCAGCAGCAAAGTTGGCGTGGCAGGGGAGGGGACGAATGAAAAACTGTTTTTT
CASSKVGVAGEGTNEKLFF
>TRBD2|14|few|TRBJ2-3|TRBV6-1
TGTGCCAGCTGGGAGGGGTCATACACAGATACGCAGTATTTT
CASWEGSYTDTQYF
>TRBD2|15|few|TRBJ2-1|TRBV7-3
TGTGCCAGCAGCAAGAGACTAGCGGGATACAATGAGCAGTTCTTC
CASSKRLAGYNEQFF
>.|14|few|TRBJ2-7|TRBV20-1
TGCAGTGCTAGTATGGACAGCCACTCCTACGAGCAGTACTTC
CSASMDSHSYEQYF
>TRBD2|13|.|TRBJ2-3|TRBV29-1
TGCAGCGTTGCTAGCGGGGGTGCAGATACGCAGTATTTT
CSVASGGADTQYF
>.|13|once|TRBJ1-4|TRBV20-1
TGCAGTGCTAGAATGGGACGTAATGAAAAACTGTTTTTT
CSARMGRNEKLFF
>.|14|.|TRBJ2-5|TRBV9
TGTGCCAGCAGCGTAGGACAGCTCCAAGAGACCCAGTACTTC
CASSVGQLQETQYF
>.|16|few|TRBJ1-2|TRBV19
TGTGCCAGTAGTACCCCTCGGACCGGGAGCAACTATGGCTACACCTTC
CASSTPRTGSNYGYTF
>TRBD2|15|few|TRBJ2-1|TRBV20-1
TGCAGTGCTAGCCTTGGGAGCGGGGAATACAATGAGCAGTTCTTC
CSASLGSGEYNEQFF
>TRBD2|16|.|TRBJ2-4|TRBV6-2/TRBV6-3
TGTGCCAGCAAACCTACTAGCGGGAGAAGGGAAAACATTCAGTACTTC
CASKPTSGRRENIQYF
>.|14|.|TRBJ2-3|TRBV12-3/TRBV12-4
TGTGCCAGCAGTTTGAACAGGGGAGGCGATACGCAGTATTTT
CASSLNRGGDTQYF
>.|11|few|TRBJ2-7|TRBV6-2/TRBV6-3
TGTGCCACCTCTCAAGCCTACGAGCAGTACTTC
CATSQAYEQYF
>TRBD2|15|.|TRBJ2-7|TRBV7-3
TGTGCCAGCAGCCCTAGCGCGGGGGGCGGGTACGAGCAGTACTTC
CASSPSAGGGYEQYF
>.|15|.|TRBJ1-4|TRBV7-8
TGTGCCAGCAGCCAAGGGCTACTGAGTAATGAAAAACTGTTTTTT
CASSQGLLSNEKLFF
>TRBD1|12|few|TRBJ1-2|TRBV2
TGTGCCAGCAGACGAGACAGGGAGGGCTACACCTTC
CASRRDREGYTF
>TRBD1|11|.|TRBJ1-2|TRBV29-1
TGCAGCGTTGAAGTAGGGGGCGGCTACACCTTC
CSVEVGGGYTF
>.|14|.|TRBJ1-1|TRBV5-5
TGTGCCAGCAGCTTGGGTAGGGAAAGCACTGAAGCTTTCTTT
CASSLGRESTEAFF
>.|14|many|TRBJ2-1|TRBV3-1
TGTGCCAGCAGCCAAGTTGCGGGGTTCAATGAGCAGTTCTTC
CASSQVAGFNEQFF
>.|15|few|TRBJ2-1|TRBV6-1
TGTGCCAGCAGTGAACAACTTTCAACGGGGAATGAGCAGTTCTTC
CASSEQLSTGNEQFF
>.|13|few|TRBJ2-7|TRBV4-2
TGTGCCAGCAGCCAAGATCAGATCGGACAGCAGTACTTC
CASSQDQIGQQYF
>.|14|.|TRBJ2-1|TRBV6-2/TRBV6-3
TGTGCCAGCAGTTACCCGAATCCCGACAATGAGCAGTTCTTC
CASSYPNPDNEQFF
>.|15|few|TRBJ1-5|TRBV3-1
TGTGCCAGCAGCCAAGGAGGGTTCGACAATCAGCCCCAGCATTTT
CASSQGGFDNQPQHF
>.|19|few|TRBJ2-3|TRBV5-1
TGCGCCAGCACCAAGCTTGGGTCCTTGACAGGACCGGACACAGATACGCAGTATTTT
CASTKLGSLTGPDTDTQYF